A single sample is the source of the 26 T cell receptor beta chains below, sequenced in a study of T cells during gluten challenge in celiac disease. Paired single-cell TRA and TRB sequences were amplified by three nested PCRs with multiplexed primers. Via MiXCR, TCRdb re-called the single-cell sequencing reads, giving one row per CDR3 protein. This sample has 250 to 300 distinct CDR3 sequences, with 39% found just once. Lineage-negative, tetramer-binding CD3+ CD4+ cells lacking CD45RA and CD62L but expressing integrin beta7 were gated. The sequencing here drew on gluten-specific CD4+ T cells sorted from blood using tetramers, taken at baseline or on day 6, 14 or 28 of gluten challenge (not recorded which). All receptors derive from a female donor with celiac disease.

The chain recombines TRBV20-1 with TRBJ1-2, with unresolved D. Germline lookup yields CDR1 DFQATT and CDR2 SNEGSKA (reference sequence). The germline V and J ends were trimmed by 4 bases and 7 bases, with 16 bases remaining between them. This CDR3 is 13 amino acids long. The CDR3 nucleotides read TGCAGTGCTAAATCGGTAAAAGCCTCTGGCTACACCTTC. Amino acid sequence: CSAKSVKASGYTF.

At least ten counts were recorded for this clonotype. This chain connects TRBV16 to TRBJ2-3; D call uncertain. Deletions cut 3 bases from V and 0 bases from J, with 13 bases between. Germline CDR1 reads KGHSY; CDR2 reads FQNENV. The CDR3 runs to 16 residues. The CDR3 reads CASSHGWDSSTDTQYF. DNA for the CDR3: TGTGCCAGCAGCCACGGTTGGGATAGTAGCACAGATACGCAGTATTTT.

This clonotype was seen a handful of times. The chain is built from TRBV5-1 and TRBJ2-2, with D perhaps TRBD2 (6 bases). Trimming pared 2 bases from V and 2 bases from J, leaving 10 bases between. The germline V gene has CDR1 SGHRS and CDR2 YFSETQ. This CDR3 has 15 residues. The CDR3 DNA follows: TGCGCCAGCAGCTTTGGAGGGCCAAACACCGGGGAGCTGTTTTTT. This encodes CASSFGGPNTGELFF.

This chain uses TRBV6-1 with TRBJ1-2, with unresolved D. There are 10 residues in the CDR3. Trimming took off 5 bases at V and 8 bases at J, with 6 bases between the two ends. The germline gives CDR1 MNHNS, CDR2 SASEGT. The CDR3: CASSFKGYTF. In nucleotides, the CDR3 is TGTGCCAGCAGTTTTAAGGGCTACACCTTC.

The chain uses TRBV7-3 and TRBJ1-3; D gene uncertain. Germline assignment: CDR1 SGHTA and CDR2 FQGTGA. Trimming removed 3 bases at V and 2 bases at J, with 8 bases between. This CDR3 is 14 amino acids long. This CDR3 reads CASSFGQPGNTIYF. CDR3 coding DNA: TGTGCCAGCAGCTTTGGGCAGCCTGGAAACACCATATATTTT.

Turning to this clonotype: The CDR3 does not end in the conserved phenylalanine or tryptophan, so this is likely a read error. For the CDR3, the DNA is TGCGCCAGCAGTTTCACCGCCGGGACCTTCAGCACAGCTACGCAGTATTCT. Amino acid sequence: CASSFTAGTFSTATQYS. The V gene is TRBV5-1, the J gene TRBJ2-3; either TRBD1 or TRBD2 may supply D (5 bases each). This CDR3 comprises 17 residues. CDR1 is SGHRS, CDR2 YFSETQ, per germline.

A remark on this clonotype: A read error may produce the germline difference seen at one junction end. The chain recombines TRBV5-1 with TRBJ2-3; no firm D call. Per the germline V gene, CDR1 is SGHRS and CDR2 is YFSETQ. CDR3 length equals 14 residues. As DNA, the CDR3 is TGCGCCAGCAGCTTGTTCCCGGGCACAAATACGCAGTATTTT. Amino acid sequence: CASSLFPGTNTQYF.

V usage is TRBV5-1 and J usage is TRBJ2-4; D is possibly TRBD2 (5 bases). Trimming removed 2 bases at V and 8 bases at J, with 14 bases between. This CDR3 region has 14 residues. Germline assignment: CDR1 SGHRS and CDR2 YFSETQ. In nucleotides, the CDR3 is TGCGCCAGCAGCTTCGGAGGATATGGGGACATTCAGTACTTC. Amino acid sequence: CASSFGGYGDIQYF.

This clonotype is hyperexpanded (1% or more). The chain joins TRBV19 to TRBJ2-2, with D perhaps matching TRBD2 (5 bases). This CDR3 has 13 residues. Germline V gene sequence: CDR1 LNHDA, CDR2 SQIVND (reference sequence). Trimming took 6 bases from V and 7 from J, leaving 12 bases between them. The CDR3 region is CASSQTSFGELFF. The CDR3 DNA follows: TGTGCCAGTAGCCAAACTAGTTTCGGGGAGCTGTTTTTT.

The chain combines TRBV5-1 with TRBJ2-1; 9 bases fit TRBD2. The trim removed 0 bases at V and 2 bases at J, leaving 3 bases unmatched. This CDR3 has 16 residues. Germline V gene data show CDR1 as SGHRS and CDR2 as YFSETQ. The CDR3 DNA sequence: TGCGCCAGCAGCTTGGTAGCGGGAGCAGCCTACAATGAGCAGTTCTTC. It encodes CASSLVAGAAYNEQFF.

This rearrangement joins TRBV5-1 to TRBJ2-7; 7 nucleotides align to TRBD1. CDR3 length equals 19 residues. Germline V gene sequence: CDR1 SGHRS, CDR2 YFSETQ. With V trimmed by 1 base and J by 2 bases, 18 bases remained unmatched. The CDR3 sequence: CASSLLAVATGEWTYEQYF. CDR3 bases: TGCGCCAGCAGCTTGCTGGCGGTTGCTACAGGGGAATGGACCTACGAGCAGTACTTC.

This clonotype has at least ten counts. The chain couples TRBV2 to TRBJ2-7; D remains unclear. The CDR3 is 15 amino acids. V lost 7 bases and J 1 base, leaving 17 bases between the germline ends. Germline loops: CDR1 SNHLY, CDR2 FYNNEI. The chain's CDR3 is CASMPLQDGSYEQYF. The CDR3, as DNA: TGTGCCAGCATGCCCCTCCAGGACGGTTCCTACGAGCAGTACTTC.

The CDR3 bases are TGCGCCAGCAGCCTGAACTTATACCAAGAGACCCAGTACTTC. It encodes CASSLNLYQETQYF. The chain couples TRBV4-3 to TRBJ2-5; no clear D. The ends were cut back, 4 bases at V and 0 bases at J, with 9 bases in the middle. The CDR3 sequence is 14 residues long. Germline V gene lookup returns CDR1 LGHNA and CDR2 YSLEER.

The CDR3, as DNA: TGTGCCAGCAGCTTAGTTCCCCACGAGCAGTACTTC. This codes for CASSLVPHEQYF. The chain combines TRBV7-2 with TRBJ2-7; D not resolved. The CDR3 covers 12 residues. Per germline, CDR1 SGHTA and CDR2 FQGNSA. V lost 1 base to trimming and J lost 5 bases, with 6 bases between them.

The DNA of the CDR3 is TGTGCCACCCGAGGACAGGTGAATCAGCCCCAGCATTTT. Amino acid sequence: CATRGQVNQPQHF. J is TRBJ1-5 and V is TRBV24-1; 7 bases map to TRBD1. Germline lookup yields CDR1 KGHDR and CDR2 SFDVKD. V lost 9 bases and J lost 4; bases outside the gene matches: 5. CDR3 length equals 13 residues.

This clonotype was counted a few times. The chain has TRBV28 and TRBJ1-2; D uncertain. V was cut by 11 bases and J by 9 bases, with 13 bases left in between. This CDR3 contains 10 residues. Germline loops: CDR1 MDHEN, CDR2 SYDVKM. The CDR3 DNA reads as TGTGCCGCACGAGGGATGCGCTACACCTTC. This sequence encodes CAARGMRYTF.

The J gene is TRBJ2-3, the V gene TRBV5-1, with D uncertain. The CDR3 contains 12 residues. Trimming stripped 9 bases from V and 5 bases from J, with 13 bases between. Germline CDR1 SGHRS, CDR2 YFSETQ. The chain's CDR3 is CATTLTGDTQYF. In DNA form, the CDR3 reads TGCGCCACCACTCTGACCGGAGATACGCAGTATTTT.

This chain uses TRBV7-2 with TRBJ2-1; 9 nucleotides match TRBD2. This CDR3 is built from 14 residues. With V trimmed by 8 bases and J by 4 bases, 6 bases remained unmatched. Looked up from germline, CDR1 is SGHTA and CDR2 is FQGNSA. The CDR3 DNA follows: TGTGCCAGCCTGGCGGGGGGGATTTACAATGAGCAGTTCTTC. Translating it yields CASLAGGIYNEQFF.

This clonotype was seen once. The chain uses TRBV20-1 and TRBJ2-5, with D perhaps TRBD1 (5 bases). The CDR3 sequence is 15 residues long. Trimming stripped 6 bases from V and 5 bases from J, with 22 bases between. Germline CDR1 and CDR2: DFQATT and SNEGSKA (reference sequence). The CDR3 coding sequence is TGCAGTGCCTCCCCCCAGGGAAACACGTGGGAGACCCAGTACTTC. It codes for CSASPQGNTWETQYF.

The V gene is TRBV7-2, the J gene TRBJ1-3; a weak D match, TRBD1 (5 bases). This CDR3 comprises 14 residues. Per the germline V gene, CDR1 is SGHTA and CDR2 is FQGNSA. Between the trimmed V and J ends, which lost 1 base and 4 bases, there was a span of 8 bases. The CDR3 DNA is TGTGCCAGCAGCTTAGAGTGGGGGGGAAACACCATATATTTT. It is translated as CASSLEWGGNTIYF.

The chain employs TRBV5-6 and TRBJ1-1; D not resolved. Germline-derived CDR1 and CDR2 are SGHDT and YYEEEE. The CDR3 runs 15 residues. V lost 3 bases to trimming and J lost 6 bases, with 18 bases between them. For the CDR3, the DNA is TGTGCCAGCAGCTCGGTGGCAGGCTTGGGCGCTGAAGCTTTCTTT. As protein: CASSSVAGLGAEAFF.

This clonotype was seen just once. The chain is built from TRBV5-1 and TRBJ2-2; 8 positions agree with TRBD2. V lost 4 bases and J lost 7; bases outside the gene matches: 9. Germline V gene data show CDR1 as SGHRS and CDR2 as YFSETQ. This CDR3 region has 15 residues. This CDR3 reads CASSLSGAESGELFF. CDR3 sequence (DNA): TGCGCCAGCAGCCTTAGCGGGGCCGAGAGCGGGGAGCTGTTTTTT.

The V gene is TRBV15, the J gene TRBJ2-1; 10 bases are shared with TRBD2. The ends lost 3 bases at V and 1 base at J; junction bases unmatched: 6. Germline V gene sequence: CDR1 LNHNV, CDR2 YYDKDF (reference sequence). CDR3 size: 17 residues. CDR3 in DNA: TGTGCCACCAGCAGGAGTAGCGGGGGGATGTCCTACAATGAGCAGTTCTTC. It encodes CATSRSSGGMSYNEQFF.

This clonotype has a handful of counts. This chain joins TRBV5-1 and TRBJ1-3; the D is unclear. Germline V gene data show CDR1 as SGHRS and CDR2 as YFSETQ. The V gene lost 0 bases and the J gene lost 0 bases, with 10 bases spanning the gap. CDR3 length: 16 amino acids. The CDR3: CASSLGVTNSGNTIYF. DNA for the CDR3: TGCGCCAGCAGCTTGGGGGTTACGAACTCTGGAAACACCATATATTTT.

This sequence joins TRBV7-2 and TRBJ2-5; maybe TRBD2 (7 bases). CDR1 is SGHTA and CDR2 is FQGNSA in the germline V gene. The CDR3 spans 14 residues. V shed 5 bases and J shed 9 bases, with 19 bases lying between them. CDR3 amino acids: CASSPGRGAGAQYF. The CDR3 DNA sequence: TGTGCCAGCAGCCCTGGGAGGGGGGCGGGGGCCCAGTACTTC.

This chain uses TRBV7-9 with TRBJ2-3; D remains ambiguous. CDR1 is SEHNR, CDR2 FQNEAQ, per germline (reference sequence). CDR3 length equals 14 residues. V was cut by 0 bases and J by 2 bases, with 6 bases left in between. CDR3 nucleotides: TGTGCCAGCAGCTTAGCGCACTTCACAGATACGCAGTATTTT. It encodes CASSLAHFTDTQYF.